The rows below give T cell receptor beta chains drawn from one sample of a study of control samples from healthy donors and cancer patients. This table comes from immunoSEQ multiplex PCR, and its TCRdb copy is limited to in-frame clones, with some not included. Among more than 35,000 clones, around four fifths were seen once, and the ten largest hold around a fifth. The sequenced material came from PBMCs. The receptor source for this set is a woman aged 55 to 70 with lung cancer. CDR3s include the opening cysteine and the closing phenylalanine or tryptophan. Fields, in order: CDR3 length, clone size, D gene, J gene, V gene, CDR3 DNA, CDR3 protein. D genes are given only for firm matches. Clone size, where shown, is once, few, many, or a class for clones that have expanded.

17,once,NA,TRBJ1-2,TRBV9,TGTGCCAGCAGCGTTAGTGGGACGGACCTCTCCGGCTATGGCTACACCTTC,CASSVSGTDLSGYGYTF
13,NA,NA,TRBJ2-7,TRBV4-2,TGTGCCAGCAGCCGTGGCGACTCCTACGAGCAGTACTTC,CASSRGDSYEQYF
15,few,NA,TRBJ1-3,TRBV6-6,TGTGCCAGCAGCCGGGACGGTTCCTCTGGAAACACCATATATTTT,CASSRDGSSGNTIYF
16,NA,TRBD2,TRBJ2-1,TRBV24-1,TGTGCCACCAGCAAAGCGGGAGGAAACTCCTACAATGAGCAGTTCTTC,CATSKAGGNSYNEQFF
13,few,NA,TRBJ1-2,TRBV27,TGTGCCAGCAAGGCCCCAGGGGATTTCGGCTACACCTTC,CASKAPGDFGYTF
17,NA,NA,TRBJ1-2,TRBV27,TGTGCCAGCAGCCAACAGGTGGGGACGGGACTTAACTATGGCTACACCTTC,CASSQQVGTGLNYGYTF
16,NA,NA,TRBJ1-3,TRBV5-4,TGTGCCAGCAGTTCCGGGACACAGAGCTCTGGAAACACCATATATTTT,CASSSGTQSSGNTIYF
16,NA,TRBD2,TRBJ2-1,TRBV7-3,TGTGCCAGCAGCTTTAACGCGGGAGGGGGTACCAATGAGCAGTTCTTC,CASSFNAGGGTNEQFF
14,NA,TRBD1,TRBJ1-1,TRBV2,TGTGCCAGCAGGTGGGGACAGAAAAACACTGAAGCTTTCTTT,CASRWGQKNTEAFF
13,NA,NA,TRBJ1-2,TRBV30,TGTGCCTGGAAGGCGGACGGTCTCTATGGCTACACCTTC,CAWKADGLYGYTF
15,NA,TRBD1,TRBJ1-4,TRBV6-5,TGTGCCAGCAGTCCGCAGACAGGGCAGGCTGCGAAACTGTTTTTT,CASSPQTGQAAKLFF
17,NA,TRBD2,TRBJ2-1,TRBV20-1,TGCAGTGCTAGTCGGTTAGCGGGAGGGCCGGACCGCAATGAGCAGTTCTTC,CSASRLAGGPDRNEQFF
14,NA,NA,TRBJ2-1,TRBV7-2,TGTGCCAGCAGCGTAACCCCTTCCTCGAGTGAGCAGTTCTTC,CASSVTPSSSEQFF
12,few,NA,TRBJ2-1,TRBV7-2,TGTGCCAGCAGCCTAGGGCGGCATGAGCAGTTCTTC,CASSLGRHEQFF
14,NA,NA,TRBJ2-7,TRBV5-6,TGTGCCAGCAGCTTGGGATGGCAGTTTGTCGAGCAGTACTTC,CASSLGWQFVEQYF
15,NA,TRBD2,TRBJ2-3,TRBV29-1,TGCAGCGTTGATCCAACTAGCGACGCCACAGATACGCAGTATTTT,CSVDPTSDATDTQYF
15,few,TRBD2,TRBJ2-7,TRBV5-1,TGCGCCAGCAGCACAGCCGGGGGGGCGAGGTACGAGCAGTACTTC,CASSTAGGARYEQYF
13,medium-sized,NA,TRBJ1-1,TRBV5-4,TGTGCCAGCCTAGCGGTTCCGAACACTGAAGCTTTCTTT,CASLAVPNTEAFF
14,NA,NA,TRBJ1-2,TRBV5-1,TGCGCCAGCGGACAACAGGCCCACCTTGAGGGCTACACCTTC,CASGQQAHLEGYTF
13,NA,TRBD1,TRBJ2-7,TRBV3-1/TRBV3-2,TGTGCCAGCAGCCAAGACAGGGGGCACGAGCAGTACTTC,CASSQDRGHEQYF
13,NA,NA,TRBJ2-1,TRBV12-3/TRBV12-4,TGTGCCAGCAGTTTAGGGGCCCTCAATGAGCAGTTCTTC,CASSLGALNEQFF
14,NA,NA,TRBJ1-6,TRBV3-1/TRBV3-2,TGTGCCAGCAGCTCCAGCTCCTATAATTCACCCCTCCACTTT,CASSSSSYNSPLHF
13,once,NA,TRBJ1-5,TRBV4-3,TGCGCCAGCAGCCGTGAGAGGTTCCAGCCCCAGCATTTT,CASSRERFQPQHF
13,NA,NA,TRBJ1-1,TRBV18,TGTGCCAGCTCACCGGCAGAAGACACTGAAGCTTTCTTT,CASSPAEDTEAFF
13,NA,NA,TRBJ1-2,TRBV6-1,TGTGCCAGCAGTGAATGGGGGGCGGATGGCTACACCTTC,CASSEWGADGYTF
20,few,NA,TRBJ1-1,TRBV7-3,TGTGCCAGCAGCTCGACCGGTGATGGTGTGGAGGACCGATTGAACACTGAAGCTTTCTTT,CASSSTGDGVEDRLNTEAFF
14,NA,TRBD1,TRBJ1-2,TRBV3-1/TRBV3-2,TGTGCCAGCAGCCAAGGGACAGGGGCCTATGGCTACACCTTC,CASSQGTGAYGYTF
14,NA,NA,TRBJ1-2,TRBV20-1,TGCAGTGCTAGTAATTCTCTATATAACTATGGCTACACCTTC,CSASNSLYNYGYTF
13,NA,NA,TRBJ2-3,TRBV12-3/TRBV12-4,TGTGCCAGCAGGAACTATGGGGGGGATACGCAGTATTTT,CASRNYGGDTQYF
16,NA,TRBD2,TRBJ2-1,TRBV11-2,TGTGCCAGCAGCCTGCTAGCGGGTCCCTCCTACAATGAGCAGTTCTTC,CASSLLAGPSYNEQFF
13,NA,NA,TRBJ2-1,TRBV24-1,TGTGCCACCAGTGGCCCTCCGGGGGATGAGCAGTTCTTC,CATSGPPGDEQFF
14,NA,TRBD2,TRBJ2-7,TRBV7-2,TGTGCCAGCATCGGGACTAGCGATACCTACGAGCAGTACTTC,CASIGTSDTYEQYF
15,NA,TRBD1,TRBJ1-2,TRBV28,TGTGCCAGCGGGCCTTCGGTGGCAGGGGGTCGCGGCTACACCTTC,CASGPSVAGGRGYTF
11,NA,NA,TRBJ2-2,TRBV18,TGTGCCAGCTCACTCACCGGGGAGCTGTTTTTT,CASSLTGELFF
12,NA,NA,TRBJ2-7,TRBV19,TGTGCCTCCAGAGACAGTCTGAACGAGCAGTACTTC,CASRDSLNEQYF
13,NA,NA,TRBJ1-2,TRBV10-3,TGTGCCATCAGTCCCGGGACGTACTATGGCTACACCTTC,CAISPGTYYGYTF
11,NA,NA,TRBJ2-7,TRBV20-1,TGCAGTGCTAGCGTAGCTAGCGAGCAGTACTTC,CSASVASEQYF
18,NA,NA,TRBJ2-6,TRBV7-2,TGTGCCAGCAGCTATAGGAGGGGGGGCCTCTCTGGGGCCAACGTCCTGACTTTC,CASSYRRGGLSGANVLTF
14,NA,NA,TRBJ2-7,TRBV29-1,TGCAGCGCCGGGGGAGGCGGGCCGACCTACGAGCAGTACTTC,CSAGGGGPTYEQYF
15,NA,NA,TRBJ2-7,TRBV11-2,TGTGCCAGCAGCTTCGGCAGACGGACAGTCTACGAGCAGTACTTC,CASSFGRRTVYEQYF
13,NA,NA,TRBJ2-3,TRBV6-5,TGTGCCAGCAGTTATTCTTCCTCCGATACGCAGTATTTT,CASSYSSSDTQYF
16,NA,NA,TRBJ1-6,TRBV7-2,TGTGCCAGCAGCCCCCAGGCTGGACAGCCTCATTCACCCCTCCACTTT,CASSPQAGQPHSPLHF
13,NA,NA,TRBJ1-5,TRBV3-1/TRBV3-2,TGTGCCAGCAGCCAAGAAAGGGGCCAGCCCCAGCATTTT,CASSQERGQPQHF